The 20 T cell receptor beta chains given below trace back to one sample, sequenced in a study of CD8+ T cells in alopecia areata. Sequencing templates came from extracted RNA that was reverse transcribed into cDNA. Repertoires were generated with immunoSEQ multiplex PCR, while TCRdb's copy carries only in-frame clones and drops some. Of around 110,000 clones detected, under 60% appear once; the ten largest clones hold more than 10%. Treatment of the sample: oral pan-JAK inhibitor, 5-10 mg twice daily. The sequencing here drew on CD8+ T cells sorted from blood, taken at week 24, from a patient treated with tofacitinib. The source is a human donor with alopecia areata.

Note on this clone: The same CDR3 can be traced to other DNA sequences in this sample. The V gene is TRBV9, the J gene TRBJ2-3; the D gene is possibly TRBD1 (5 bases). CDR3 length equals 15 residues. Germline-derived CDR1 and CDR2 are SGDLS and YYNGEE. The germline V and J ends were trimmed by 3 bases and 0 bases, with 11 bases remaining between them. The CDR3 loop reads CASSGGAVSTDTQYF. Here the CDR3 DNA reads TGTGCCAGCAGCGGTGGGGCGGTCAGCACAGATACGCAGTATTTT.

This clone was seen just once. The chain has TRBV2 and TRBJ2-7; TRBD2 agrees at 8 bases. V was pared by 8 bases and J by 0 bases, with 6 bases of the junction left unmatched. The CDR3 is made up of 14 amino acids. Germline CDR1 is SNHLY and CDR2 is FYNNEI. The CDR3 DNA sequence: TGTGCCAGCTCGCGGGGGGACACCTCCTACGAGCAGTACTTC. Translating it yields CASSRGDTSYEQYF.

The V call is TRBV9, the J call TRBJ2-7; 7 nucleotides align to TRBD2. This CDR3 region has 12 residues. CDR1 and CDR2 from the germline V gene are SGDLS and YYNGEE. Unmatched junction bases numbered 3, after V lost 3 bases and J lost 6 bases. The CDR3, as DNA: TGTGCCAGCAGCGGGGGAGGGAGCGAGCAGTACTTC. Amino acid sequence: CASSGGGSEQYF. The variable domain in full, with the rest retrieved from reference TRBV9 and TRBJ2-7, is DSGVTQTPKHLITATGQRVTLRCSPRSGDLSVYWYQQSLDQGLQFLIQYYNGEERAKGNILERFSAQQFPDLHSELNLSSLELGDSALYFCASSGGGSEQYFGPGTRLTVT.

This sequence joins TRBV27 and TRBJ2-7; maybe TRBD1 (6 bases). Trimming shortened V by 6 bases and J by 5 bases, and 20 bases separated the two germline ends. Per the germline V gene, CDR1 is MNHEY and CDR2 is SMNVEV (reference sequence). CDR3 length equals 15 residues. DNA of the CDR3: TGTGCCAGCAGCCTAAGTCTGGGGGCTCGGCACGAGCAGTACTTC. Its protein product is CASSLSLGARHEQYF.

This clone was detected a few times. This chain uses TRBV2 with TRBJ2-3, with 8 positions matching TRBD1. This CDR3 contains 17 residues. The germline CDR1 and CDR2 sequences are SNHLY and FYNNEI. The junction had 9 bases not matched to a gene; V was cut back by 2 bases and J by 2 bases. CDR3 coding DNA: TGTGCCAGCAGTGAAATTCAGGGGGCCCCCCACACAGATACGCAGTATTTT. Translated: CASSEIQGAPHTDTQYF. The complete variable domain, with remaining parts taken from reference TRBV2 and TRBJ2-3, reads EPEVTQTPSHQVTQMGQEVILRCVPISNHLYFYWYRQILGQKVEFLVSFYNNEISEKSEIFDDQFSVERPDGSNFTLKIRSTKLEDSAMYFCASSEIQGAPHTDTQYFGPGTRLTVL.

Ten or more counts support this clone. The chain couples TRBV11-2 to TRBJ1-3; 7 bases align to TRBD1. The junction had 9 bases not matched to a gene; V was cut back by 7 bases and J by 0 bases. CDR3 length: 16 amino acids. The V gene's germline CDR1 is SGHAT and CDR2 FQNNGV. DNA for the CDR3: TGTGCCAGCAAACAGGGGTCCTTCGACTCTGGAAACACCATATATTTT. This encodes CASKQGSFDSGNTIYF.

Only one count was recorded for this clone. This CDR3 is also generated by other DNA sequences in the sample. The chain uses TRBV27 and TRBJ2-1; TRBD1 or TRBD2 may be the D gene (5 bases each). Trimming removed 2 bases from V and 8 bases from J, with 7 bases in between. CDR3 length: 12 residues. Germline V CDR1 and CDR2: MNHEY, SMNVEV (reference sequence). For the CDR3, the DNA is TGTGCCAGCAGTTTACGAGGGGATGAGCAGTTCTTC. Translating it yields CASSLRGDEQFF.

A word on this clone: Different DNA sequences within this sample yield the same CDR3. CDR3 coding DNA: TGTGCCAGCAGCTTGGCCGGCGGCCAAGAGACCCAGTACTTC. Translation gives CASSLAGGQETQYF. This chain joins TRBV5-4 and TRBJ2-5; no definite D call. Germline loops: CDR1 SGHNT, CDR2 YYREEE (reference sequence). The CDR3 is made up of 14 amino acids. The ends were cut back, 0 bases at V and 1 base at J, with 7 bases in the middle.

This chain links TRBV30 with TRBJ1-1; no firm D call. V was cut by 1 base and J by 0 bases, with 6 bases left in between. Germline assignment: CDR1 GTSNPN and CDR2 SVGIG (reference sequence). The CDR3 covers 13 residues. The CDR3 here is CAWSATMNTEAFF. The DNA for the CDR3 is TGTGCCTGGAGTGCAACAATGAACACTGAAGCTTTCTTT. Together with reference TRBV30 and TRBJ1-1, the CDR3 gives the full variable domain: SQTIHQWPATLVQPVGSPLSLECTVEGTSNPNLYWYRQAAGRGLQLLFYSVGIGQISSEVPQNLSASRPQDRQFILSSKKLLLSDSGFYLCAWSATMNTEAFFGQGTRLTVV.

V is TRBV29-1 and J is TRBJ1-2; D uncertain. The germline gives CDR1 SQVTM, CDR2 ANQGSEA. The CDR3 length is 11 residues. The V gene lost 1 base and the J gene lost 8 bases, with 8 bases spanning the gap. CDR3 sequence (DNA): TGCAGCGTTGAAGTCGTGGACGGCTACACCTTC. This translates into CSVEVVDGYTF.

The V gene is TRBV13, the J gene TRBJ1-2, with TRBD1 as a possible D gene (5 bases). Germline-derived CDR1 and CDR2 are PRHDT and FYEKMQ (reference sequence). V was cut by 3 bases and J by 3 bases, with 17 bases left in between. This CDR3 contains 16 residues. The CDR3 loop reads CASSLGVGTPYYGYTF. DNA for the CDR3: TGTGCCAGCAGCTTGGGGGTGGGGACGCCCTACTATGGCTACACCTTC.

This clone was observed once. The rearrangement uses TRBV25-1 and TRBJ1-6, with D maybe TRBD1 (6 bases). Trimming took off 4 bases at V and 10 bases at J, with 23 bases between the two ends. This CDR3 region has 17 residues. Germline CDR1 and CDR2: MGHDK and SYGVNS. CDR3 residues: CASSAVKGNVRGSPLHF. CDR3 in DNA: TGTGCCAGCAGTGCGGTAAAAGGGAATGTAAGGGGGTCACCCCTCCACTTT. Full variable domain (rest looked up from reference TRBV25-1 and TRBJ1-6): EADIYQTPRYLVIGTGKKITLECSQTMGHDKMYWYQQDPGMELHLIHYSYGVNSTEKGDLSSESTVSRIRTEHFPLTLESARPSHTSQYLCASSAVKGNVRGSPLHFGNGTRLTVT.

This chain links TRBV9 with TRBJ2-1, with 14 nucleotides matching TRBD2. The CDR3 spans 16 residues. V trimming: 1 base; J trimming: 8 bases; junction bases outside the gene matches: 5. Germline V gene lookup returns CDR1 SGDLS and CDR2 YYNGEE. CDR3 sequence: CASSVPGLAGVDEQFF. Written as DNA, the CDR3 is TGTGCCAGCAGCGTACCGGGACTAGCGGGAGTGGATGAGCAGTTCTTC.

The chain recombines TRBV27 with TRBJ2-3, with TRBD2 identical over 8 bases. Germline V gives CDR1 MNHEY, CDR2 SMNVEV (reference sequence). V trimming: 4 bases; J trimming: 4 bases; junction bases outside the gene matches: 1. The CDR3 sequence is 13 residues long. The CDR3: CASSSGGPDTQYF. The CDR3 nucleotides are TGTGCCAGCAGTTCGGGGGGGCCAGATACGCAGTATTTT.

The chain uses TRBV9 and TRBJ2-7; D gene uncertain. This CDR3 comprises 14 residues. Germline CDR1 is SGDLS and CDR2 is YYNGEE. V was shortened by 1 base and J by 1 base, with 9 bases between the two germline ends. For the CDR3, the DNA is TGTGCCAGCAGCGTACGGGTAGATTCCTACGAGCAGTACTTC. Amino acids: CASSVRVDSYEQYF.

The CDR3 DNA reads as TGTGCCAGTAGCCCTATGGACAGGAGGAACACTGAAGCTTTCTTT. It codes for CASSPMDRRNTEAFF. J is TRBJ1-1 and V is TRBV19, with TRBD1 matching over 7 bases. The length of the CDR3 is 15 residues. V was clipped by 6 bases and J by 1 base; unmatched bases: 8. Germline-derived CDR1 and CDR2 are LNHDA and SQIVND (reference sequence).

The chain carries TRBV29-1 and TRBJ1-2; 8 positions agree with TRBD1. Germline CDR1 and CDR2: SQVTM and ANQGSEA. This CDR3 is built from 13 residues. The V gene end was trimmed by 7 bases and the J gene end by 4 bases; junction bases not matched to a gene: 8. The CDR3 DNA reads as TGCAGCGCTGGACAGGGATCCTTCTATGGCTACACCTTC. Protein product: CSAGQGSFYGYTF.

This clone was picked up many times. Other DNA sequences of this sample code for an identical CDR3. V is TRBV6-1 and J is TRBJ1-1; perhaps TRBD1 as D (5 bases). CDR3 length: 12 residues. V lost 7 bases and J lost 2, with 8 bases in between. Per the germline V gene, CDR1 is MNHNS and CDR2 is SASEGT. CDR3 residues: CASNQGNTEAFF. The CDR3 DNA reads TGTGCCAGCAATCAGGGTAACACTGAAGCTTTCTTT.

V and J are TRBV13 and TRBJ2-3; D is unclear. The germline V gene encodes CDR1 PRHDT and CDR2 FYEKMQ (reference sequence). Deletions cut 5 bases from V and 0 bases from J, with 6 bases between. The CDR3 runs to 13 residues. The CDR3 DNA reads as TGTGCCAGCAGCCCGTTCAGCACAGATACGCAGTATTTT. Its protein product is CASSPFSTDTQYF.

This chain connects TRBV4-1 to TRBJ2-7; TRBD2 matches 7 bases. V gave up 4 bases and J gave up 5 bases; unmatched junction bases: 11. Germline-derived CDR1 and CDR2 are MGHRA and YSYEKL. The CDR3 loop spans 15 amino acids. For the CDR3, the DNA is TGCGCCAGCAGCCGACTTAGGCCCCGGGAGGACGAGCAGTACTTC. This codes for CASSRLRPREDEQYF.